These T cell receptor beta chains were read from a single sample in a study of T-cell memory formation after mild COVID-19. In TCRdb, the 5' RACE reads were re-called with MiXCR into one record per CDR3 protein. This sample has 260,000 or so distinct CDR3 sequences, with 15% to 20% found just once. Source material: PBMCs or a T cell subset sorted from them (not recorded which). These receptors originate from a man younger than 30 who had mild COVID-19 (a few samples of this study predate the infection). Cell type and time point are not known. The CDR3 runs from the conserved cysteine through the conserved F or W. A D gene is named only where the DNA matches it firmly. Expanded clones are given a class, and other clones once, few, many or no size at all.

D,J,V,length,size,CDR3,DNA
-,TRBJ2-3,TRBV4-3,14,-,CASSQDVLADTQYF,TGCGCCAGCAGCCAAGATGTCCTAGCAGATACGCAGTATTTT
-,TRBJ2-6,TRBV4-3,22,many,CASSQDSGVWGRARPGANVLTF,TGCGCCAGCAGCCAAGATAGTGGAGTTTGGGGCAGGGCTAGACCTGGGGCCAACGTCCTGACTTTC
TRBD1,TRBJ1-1,TRBV7-9,14,-,CASSAPTGGTEAFF,TGTGCCAGCAGCGCCCCGACAGGGGGCACTGAAGCTTTCTTT
-,TRBJ1-1,TRBV13,8,-,CASNPAFF,TGTGCCAGCAACCCAGCTTTCTTT
-,TRBJ2-1,TRBV7-9,13,many,CASSLVPYNEQFF,TGTGCCAGCAGCTTAGTCCCCTACAATGAGCAGTTCTTC
-,TRBJ1-1,TRBV6-5,12,-,CASTTGDTEAFF,TGTGCCAGCACCACGGGGGACACTGAAGCTTTCTTT
TRBD1,TRBJ2-7,TRBV14,14,few,CASSRGDRGGEQYF,TGTGCCAGCAGCCGGGGGGACAGGGGTGGCGAGCAGTACTTC
TRBD2,TRBJ2-5,TRBV3-1,18,many,CASSQDRTSGGIEETQYF,TGTGCCAGCAGCCAAGATCGGACTAGCGGGGGGATAGAAGAGACCCAGTACTTC
TRBD2,TRBJ2-4,TRBV25-1,15,-,CATSRRGVGSYIQYF,TGTGCCACCTCCCGGCGGGGGGTCGGGAGTTATATTCAGTACTTC
-,TRBJ1-5,TRBV7-2,15,few,CASSPHRGPDQPQHF,TGTGCCAGCAGCCCCCATCGGGGCCCGGATCAGCCCCAGCATTTT
-,TRBJ2-7,TRBV20-1,14,-,CSASRTASSYEQYF,TGCAGTGCTTCCCGGACAGCAAGCTCCTACGAGCAGTACTTC
TRBD1,TRBJ2-5,TRBV24-1,17,few,CATSDPAERQGQETQYF,TGTGCCACCAGTGATCCGGCCGAGAGACAGGGACAAGAGACCCAGTACTTC
TRBD1,TRBJ1-3,TRBV7-2,14,-,CASTLGQGRNTIYF,TGTGCCAGCACCCTTGGACAGGGGAGAAACACCATATATTTT
TRBD1,TRBJ2-1,TRBV5-4,13,many,CASSEGQGNEQFF,TGTGCCAGCAGCGAGGGACAGGGGAATGAGCAGTTCTTC
TRBD2,TRBJ2-3,TRBV11-1,14,-,CASSLYSGGAPQYF,TGTGCCAGCAGCTTATACAGCGGGGGGGCCCCGCAGTATTTT
TRBD2,TRBJ2-1,TRBV7-9,15,-,CASSLAGLAQNEQFF,TGTGCCAGCAGCTTAGCTGGACTAGCACAAAATGAGCAGTTCTTC
-,TRBJ2-5,TRBV20-1,12,few,CSASGARETQYF,TGCAGTGCTTCAGGGGCACGGGAGACCCAGTACTTC
TRBD1,TRBJ1-1,TRBV10-2,14,few,CARRTGLESTEAFF,TGCGCCAGGAGGACAGGGTTAGAATCCACTGAAGCTTTCTTT
-,TRBJ2-3,TRBV30,15,-,CAWSAWAASTDTQYF,TGTGCCTGGAGTGCTTGGGCAGCCAGCACAGATACGCAGTATTTT
-,TRBJ1-2,TRBV7-9,12,-,CASSAGQYGYTF,TGTGCCAGCAGCGCTGGACAGTATGGCTACACCTTC
-,TRBJ2-2,TRBV4-1,11,few,CASRLAGELFF,TGCGCCAGCAGACTCGCCGGGGAGCTGTTTTTT
-,TRBJ2-5,TRBV7-3,14,-,CASPATANQETQYF,TGTGCCAGCCCCGCGACAGCGAACCAAGAGACCCAGTACTTC
-,TRBJ2-5,TRBV29-1,12,-,CSVEDLGETQYF,TGCAGCGTTGAAGATCTTGGGGAGACCCAGTACTTC
-,TRBJ2-4,TRBV28,13,few,CASSSTGRDIQYF,TGTGCCAGCAGCTCCACAGGGAGAGATATTCAGTACTTC
TRBD1,TRBJ1-6,TRBV7-9,15,-,CASSRGTATGSPLHF,TGTGCCAGCAGCCGAGGGACAGCCACAGGTTCACCCCTCCACTTT
TRBD1,TRBJ2-7,TRBV7-9,14,few,CASSLEGQVYEQYF,TGTGCCAGCAGCTTAGAGGGACAGGTTTACGAGCAGTACTTC
-,TRBJ1-1,TRBV5-1,15,few,CASSLFSGSDTEAFF,TGCGCCAGCAGCTTGTTTTCAGGGTCGGACACTGAAGCTTTCTTT
-,TRBJ1-6,TRBV9,13,few,CASSVALVSTLHF,TGTGCCAGCAGCGTAGCCCTAGTGAGCACCCTCCACTTT
-,TRBJ1-1,TRBV7-8,13,-,CASSLAWNTEAFF,TGTGCCAGCAGCTTAGCCTGGAACACTGAAGCTTTCTTT
-,TRBJ2-7,TRBV7-9,15,few,CASSHRDGIDYEQYF,TGTGCCAGCAGCCACCGGGACGGTATTGACTACGAGCAGTACTTC
-,TRBJ1-1,TRBV7-2,12,few,CASSRTWVEAFF,TGTGCCAGCAGCCGGACATGGGTTGAAGCTTTCTTT
TRBD1,TRBJ1-1,TRBV6-5,14,few,CASSHRGWNTEAFF,TGTGCCAGCAGTCACAGGGGCTGGAACACTGAAGCTTTCTTT
-,TRBJ1-1,TRBV6-6,15,-,CASSFIYPQNTEAFF,TGTGCCAGCAGTTTTATATACCCCCAGAACACTGAAGCTTTCTTT
-,TRBJ2-1,TRBV2,11,-,CASRRMNEQFF,TGTGCCAGCAGGAGGATGAATGAGCAGTTCTTC
TRBD2,TRBJ2-3,TRBV10-1,15,few,CASRAGLAGTDTQYF,TGCGCCAGCAGAGCCGGACTAGCGGGCACAGATACGCAGTATTTT
-,TRBJ2-3,TRBV20-1,13,few,CSARGVGTDTQYF,TGCAGTGCTAGAGGGGTAGGCACAGATACGCAGTATTTT
-,TRBJ2-3,TRBV5-4,14,few,CASSTRDGTDTQYF,TGTGCCAGCAGCACCCGGGACGGCACAGATACGCAGTATTTT
-,TRBJ1-5,TRBV4-3,13,-,CASSQDPLQPQHF,TGCGCCAGCAGCCAAGATCCATTACAGCCCCAGCATTTT
TRBD1,TRBJ1-2,TRBV6-1,16,few,CASSGTGGDSYYGYTF,TGTGCCAGCAGTGGGACAGGGGGCGATTCCTACTATGGCTACACCTTC
TRBD1,TRBJ2-3,TRBV6-1,17,few,CASSEAPGQGPTDTQYF,TGTGCCAGCAGTGAAGCGCCGGGACAGGGGCCCACAGATACGCAGTATTTT
-,TRBJ1-1,TRBV5-1,14,few,CASSLVFRDTEAFF,TGCGCCAGCAGCTTGGTATTCAGGGACACTGAAGCTTTCTTT
-,TRBJ1-1,TRBV12-3/TRBV12-4,15,-,CASNLLTGTSAEAFF,TGTGCCAGCAACTTACTAACAGGGACGAGCGCTGAAGCTTTCTTT
-,TRBJ1-1,TRBV12-3/TRBV12-4,15,many,CASSSARGLRTEAFF,TGTGCCAGCAGTAGCGCGAGGGGGTTAAGGACTGAAGCTTTCTTT